The present entry profiles one T cell receptor beta chain with its context. What it binds is unknown. There are 15 residues in the CDR3. The V and J ends lost 2 bases and 7 bases respectively, with 17 bases between them. Germline loops: CDR1 MGHRA, CDR2 YSYEKL. Data came from immunoSEQ multiplex PCR; TCRdb stores just in-frame clones and leaves some out. Of more than 1,200,000 clones in the sample, just under 99% were seen once. This specimen belongs to a study of shared clonotypes between healthy human individuals. On the study more broadly: The plates for each donor numbered three CD4 naive, three CD4 memory, two CD8 naive and one CD8 memory.

It was into CD45RA+ naive and CD45RA-negative memory subsets that the CD4+ cells were split. The study, taken as a whole, reports: It was the non-shared clonotypes that had lower generation probabilities than clonotypes shared by all four donors.

This TCR was recovered from a man aged 25-45 years in good health. What was sequenced was naive CD4+ T cells sorted from blood. Subset denoted: CD45RA+ positively selected. V gene TRBV4-1 combines with J gene TRBJ1-2, with D possibly TRBD1 on 6 matching bases. In DNA, the CDR3 is TGCGCCAGCAGCCAAATCGGACAGCGGGCTTTTGGCTACACCTTC. This encodes CASSQIGQRAFGYTF.